The next 16 T cell receptor beta chains were all read from a single sample in a study of cytomegalovirus exposure and HLA in healthy donors. Researchers ran the PCR with 60 Vbeta and 13 Jbeta primers. TCRdb's copy holds only in-frame clones and misses some; the assay was immunoSEQ multiplex PCR. The repertoire holds 95,000 to 110,000 clones, around 10% seen once, with 5.5% to 7.5% in the top ten. Material for sequencing was PBMCs. The receptors shown here come from a man between 35 and 55 years old in good health and CMV-seropositive.

This chain links TRBV11-2 with TRBJ1-5; no definite D call. The CDR3 runs to 14 residues. Trimming pared 0 bases from V and 5 bases from J, leaving 8 bases between. Germline assignment: CDR1 SGHAT and CDR2 FQNNGV. The chain's CDR3 is CASSLETADQPQHF. In DNA form, the CDR3 reads TGTGCCAGCAGCTTAGAAACAGCAGATCAGCCCCAGCATTTT.

The chain combines TRBV28 with TRBJ2-2; 7 bases agree with TRBD1. Germline V gene sequence: CDR1 MDHEN, CDR2 SYDVKM. The V and J ends lost 5 bases and 1 base, in that order; junction bases with no gene match: 4. The CDR3 runs 15 residues. The CDR3 bases are TGTGCCAGCAGTAGCCAGGGGGAGAACACCGGGGAGCTGTTTTTT. This codes for CASSSQGENTGELFF.

This clone was found a few times. The rearrangement joins TRBV29-1 to TRBJ2-1, with 8 nucleotides matching TRBD2. Germline V gene sequence: CDR1 SQVTM, CDR2 ANQGSEA. V shed 4 bases, J shed 9 bases, and the junction held 5 bases outside the gene matches. The CDR3 runs 12 residues. The CDR3 protein is CSVGGGRIEQFF. DNA of the CDR3: TGCAGCGTTGGGGGCGGGAGGATTGAGCAGTTCTTC.

This rearrangement joins TRBV7-3 to TRBJ2-1, with TRBD2 as a possible D gene (5 bases). This CDR3 is 13 amino acids long. Trimming took 5 bases from V and 10 from J, leaving 15 bases between them. CDR1 is SGHTA, CDR2 FQGTGA, per germline. CDR3 residues: CASSPTTRSEQFF. Written as DNA, the CDR3 is TGTGCCAGCAGCCCGACAACTAGGAGCGAGCAGTTCTTC.

This clone was seen only a few times. This sequence joins TRBV7-2 and TRBJ1-5; tentative D call: TRBD1 (6 bases). Per the germline V gene, CDR1 is SGHTA and CDR2 is FQGNSA. Trimming took 6 bases from V and 0 from J, leaving 12 bases between them. The CDR3 runs 15 residues. CDR3 amino acids: CASRATGLSNQPQHF. The CDR3 nucleotides are TGTGCCAGCAGGGCAACAGGGCTTAGCAATCAGCCCCAGCATTTT.

This clone was observed a few times. The chain uses TRBV11-2 and TRBJ2-1; possibly TRBD2 for D (6 bases). The CDR3 runs to 15 residues. Germline CDR1 reads SGHAT; CDR2 reads FQNNGV. The V end lost 5 bases, the J end lost 5 bases, and 16 bases lay between the germline ends. The CDR3, as DNA: TGTGCCAGCAGCCCCTTCTTCGGAGGGCACAATGAGCAGTTCTTC. This translates into CASSPFFGGHNEQFF.

This clone has a handful of counts. This sequence joins TRBV5-1 and TRBJ2-7; D gene uncertain. V lost 2 bases and J lost 4, with 16 bases in between. There are 15 residues in the CDR3. Germline values: CDR1 SGHRS, CDR2 YFSETQ. CDR3 sequence (DNA): TGCGCCAGCAGCTTCCATTCCGAGTCAGGATACGAGCAGTACTTC. Translating it yields CASSFHSESGYEQYF.

This sequence joins TRBV14 and TRBJ2-7; D might be TRBD2 (5 bases). CDR3 length equals 14 residues. The germline V and J ends were trimmed by 1 base and 0 bases, with 7 bases remaining between them. The germline gives CDR1 SGHDN, CDR2 FVKESK. CDR3 sequence: CASSQADYSYEQYF. The CDR3 DNA reads as TGTGCCAGCAGCCAAGCAGACTACTCCTACGAGCAGTACTTC.

This clone was seen more than once but under ten times. The J gene is TRBJ2-2, the V gene TRBV27, with TRBD1 as a possible D gene (6 bases). The CDR3 sequence is 13 residues long. Germline CDR1 is MNHEY and CDR2 is SMNVEV (reference sequence). V was cut by 6 bases and J by 5 bases, with 10 bases left in between. The CDR3 DNA follows: TGTGCCAGCAGCCGCACAGGGACCGGGGAGCTGTTTTTT. Translating gives CASSRTGTGELFF.

This clone was counted only a few times. The V call is TRBV18, the J call TRBJ2-5; possibly TRBD1 for D (6 bases). CDR1 and CDR2 from the germline V gene are KGHSH and LQKENI. Deletions cut 1 base from V and 3 bases from J, with 9 bases between. The CDR3 sequence is 14 residues long. In DNA form, the CDR3 reads TGTGCCAGCTCACCACGGGGGCCCGAAGAGACCCAGTACTTC. Residues: CASSPRGPEETQYF.

This clone was counted only a few times. The V and J genes are TRBV7-9 and TRBJ1-1, with 11 bases that match TRBD1. Germline V gene sequence: CDR1 SEHNR, CDR2 FQNEAQ (reference sequence). After removal of 5 bases from V and 6 bases from J, the junction contained 8 bases not matched to a gene. The CDR3 runs 15 residues. CDR3 sequence (DNA): TGTGCCAGCAGCGTAGGACAGGGGGCGCATCCTGAAGCTTTCTTT. Protein product: CASSVGQGAHPEAFF.

CDR3 amino acids: CSVVLAGYTGELFF. The CDR3 coding sequence is TGCAGCGTTGTACTAGCGGGATATACCGGGGAGCTGTTTTTT. The rearrangement joins TRBV29-1 to TRBJ2-2; 10 nucleotides line up with TRBD2. This CDR3 has 14 amino acids. CDR1 is SQVTM and CDR2 is ANQGSEA in the germline V gene. With 4 bases clipped from V and 5 bases from J, the junction kept 4 bases outside the gene matches.

V usage is TRBV2 and J usage is TRBJ1-1; D is perhaps TRBD1 (6 bases). V gave up 7 bases and J gave up 4 bases, with 13 bases separating them. This CDR3 is 13 amino acids long. From germline, CDR1 is SNHLY and CDR2 FYNNEI. The CDR3 protein is CASTGADGTEAFF. CDR3 nucleotides: TGTGCCAGCACAGGGGCTGACGGCACTGAAGCTTTCTTT.

The V call is TRBV9, the J call TRBJ2-7; TRBD1 aligns across 9 bases. This CDR3 contains 14 residues. Per the germline V gene, CDR1 is SGDLS and CDR2 is YYNGEE. J lost 2 bases, V lost 3 bases, and 3 bases had no gene match. For the CDR3, the DNA is TGTGCCAGCAGCGGGGACAGGGTTCCCTACGAGCAGTACTTC. Translation gives CASSGDRVPYEQYF.

The rearrangement joins TRBV15 to TRBJ1-5, with a weak D call TRBD1 (5 bases). The CDR3 has 16 residues. In germline, CDR1 is LNHNV, CDR2 YYDKDF (reference sequence). V lost 0 bases, J lost 4 bases, and 13 bases lay in between. CDR3 in DNA: TGTGCCACCAGCAGAGAATTTGGAGGGGCTAATCAGCCCCAGCATTTT. Residues: CATSREFGGANQPQHF.

This clone was detected a few times. The chain couples TRBV15 to TRBJ1-3; D is perhaps TRBD1 (6 bases). V dropped 4 bases and J dropped 2 bases, with 12 bases sitting between them. CDR3 length: 15 residues. Germline-derived CDR1 and CDR2 are LNHNV and YYDKDF (reference sequence). The CDR3 DNA follows: TGTGCCACCAGCAAAACAGGGATAACTGGAAACACCATATATTTT. It yields the protein CATSKTGITGNTIYF. The entire variable domain, with the rest obtained from reference TRBV15 and TRBJ1-3, is as follows: DAMVIQNPRYQVTQFGKPVTLSCSQTLNHNVMYWYQQKSSQAPKLLFHYYDKDFNNEADTPDNFQSRRPNTSFCFLDIRSPGLGDTAMYLCATSKTGITGNTIYFGEGSWLTVV.